The entry that follows covers one T cell receptor beta chain sequence. CDR3 size: 17 residues. The V gene end was trimmed by 0 bases and the J gene end by 8 bases; junction bases not matched to a gene: 8. In germline, CDR1 is LGHDT, CDR2 YNNKEL (reference sequence). Here immunoSEQ multiplex PCR was the method, and the copy in TCRdb shows in-frame clones only, minus some. The data hold about 99,000 clones, with just over 85% observed a single time. This sample is part of a study of blood T cell repertoires in COVID-19. In the study overall: The United States, Italy and Spain provided the acute and convalescent COVID-19 samples.

The rearrangement joins TRBV3-1 (or the pseudogene TRBV3-2) to TRBJ2-1; 12 nucleotides agree with TRBD2. Sequenced sample: peripheral blood. The sequence was obtained from a woman aged 55-70 years in a cohort sampled during active or convalescent COVID-19. CDR3 coding DNA: TGTGCCAGCAGCCAAGATGGGTCTAGCGGGAGGGTCGATGAGCAGTTCTTC. Translating gives CASSQDGSSGRVDEQFF.